The clone carrying this T cell receptor beta chain was seen only a few times. Its target is unknown. The source of the sample is a study of cytomegalovirus exposure and HLA in healthy donors. Study-level findings and limits: For most TCR sequences rarity was the rule, although some public TCRs occurred in many donors.

Germline CDR1 and CDR2: SNHLY and FYNNEI. V was pared by 10 bases and J by 4 bases, with 6 bases of the junction left unmatched. CDR3 length equals 13 residues. Sequenced by immunoSEQ multiplex PCR; TCRdb stores in-frame clones only, minus some. Of around 230,000 clones in the sample, approximately 83% were seen once. The sequence derives from a woman in her 30s in good health and CMV-seropositive. The sequenced sample was PBMCs. This chain uses TRBV2 with TRBJ2-1, with TRBD1 matching 8 bases. The CDR3 DNA reads as TGTGCCACCTCGGACAGGGCTTACAATGAGCAGTTCTTC. This codes for CATSDRAYNEQFF.